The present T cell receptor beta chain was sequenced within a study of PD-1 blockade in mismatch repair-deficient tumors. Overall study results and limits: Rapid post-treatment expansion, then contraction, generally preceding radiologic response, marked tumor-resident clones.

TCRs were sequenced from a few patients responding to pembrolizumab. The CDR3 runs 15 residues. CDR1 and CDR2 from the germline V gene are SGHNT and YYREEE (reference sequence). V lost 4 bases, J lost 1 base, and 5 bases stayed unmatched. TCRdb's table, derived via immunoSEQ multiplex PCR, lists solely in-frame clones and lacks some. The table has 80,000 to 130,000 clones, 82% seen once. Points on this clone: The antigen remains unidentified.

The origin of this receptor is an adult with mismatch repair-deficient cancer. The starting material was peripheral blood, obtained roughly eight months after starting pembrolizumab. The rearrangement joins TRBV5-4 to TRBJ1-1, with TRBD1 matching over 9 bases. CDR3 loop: CASSRGTGTNTEAFF. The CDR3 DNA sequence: TGTGCCAGCAGCCGGGGGACAGGGACGAACACTGAAGCTTTCTTT.